This TCR beta chain is drawn from a study of blood T cell repertoires in COVID-19. For the study at large: Material from acute and convalescent COVID-19 was sourced from the United States, Italy and Spain. Sample material is recorded as cDNA or gDNA derived from T cells, B-cell-depleted T cells, or PBMCs.

In the authors' methods: The assay estimated nucleated cells by amplifying reference gene primers. Profiled with immunoSEQ multiplex PCR; TCRdb holds only in-frame clones, not every one. The DNA was the basis for D and trimming; V, J and clone size are from that table. The sample holds hundreds of thousands of clones, approximately 90% seen once. CDR1 and CDR2 from the germline V gene are LNHNV and YYDKDF (reference sequence). V was cut by 0 bases and J by 1 base, with 10 bases left in between. The CDR3 is 16 residues long. The sequenced sample consisted of peripheral blood. The receptor comes from a young woman with active or convalescent COVID-19. This rearrangement joins TRBV15 to TRBJ2-1; D not certain. The CDR3 sequence: CATSRDRIDSYNEQFF. Written as DNA, the CDR3 is TGTGCCACCAGCAGAGATCGCATAGATTCCTACAATGAGCAGTTCTTC.